One T cell receptor (beta chain) is described in this entry. Its specific antigen is unknown. Base qualities are not at hand, and no much larger clone is one base apart. This sample was included in a study of human versus mouse CDR3 diversity and MHC coevolution (TCRdb year 2017). At the level of the whole study: According to reports, the immunoSEQ assay can detect one in 200,000 T cells and keeps multiplex PCR amplification bias to a minimum. The human cohort comprised three healthy volunteer blood donors, one aged 30 to 40, one aged 40 to 49 and one aged 60 to 70 at collection. Across mouse and human samples, the number of valid reads per sample ranged from about 5.5 x 10^6 to 1.8 x 10^7. Human naive CD4 T cell repertoires were used as a reference for TCR selection on multiple MHC II alleles and were compared with human-TCR-locus transgenic mice carrying single MHC II. Results the study describes overall, beyond this receptor: The largest TCR beta repertoire, approximately 1.7 million clonotypes, was estimated by iCHAO1 for humans, a finding likely attributable to selection by multiple MHC II molecules. Among all compared groups, most of the three human donors had the lowest clonal inequality scores. On average, humans had more CDR3 deletions and insertions than mice, indicating greater exonuclease and TdT activity. Because human T cells were selected on six MHC II alleles, repertoire diversity in humans and mice was not considered directly comparable.

The QIAGEN blood and tissue kit was used to extract genomic DNA from sorted cells, and the DNA was quantified on a NanoDrop 1000. TCR alpha and beta chains were deep sequenced and quantified on the immunoSEQ platform using multiplex PCR of genomic DNA. Per the original workflow: Annotation of the TCR sequences relied on IMGT gene and region definitions. Out-of-frame rearrangements were taken as a proxy for the preselection repertoire and were compared with in-frame clonotypes. The iCHAO1 estimator supplied with the immunoSEQ platform was used to estimate repertoire size. A Gini index, which is based on the Lorenz curve, was applied to in-frame amino acid clonotypes to measure clonal inequality. The intersect function in the R package tcR was used to count shared clonotypes, while the Jaccard index served to score similarity. V, J and V-J usage frequencies went into a principal component analysis run with the R prcomp function, with no normalization applied. TCRdb stores this immuneACCESS table with in-frame sequences only. Part of the clones is absent; in the studies checked, under half of the shortfall reflects unresolved V genes, and no reason is known for the rest. V, J and clone size derive from that table, while D and trimming were established from the DNA sequence. For this sample the table gives 45,000 to 75,000 clones, of which 94% were detected only once. The ten biggest clones cover approximately 17% of the sample.

The CDR3 runs 15 amino acids, cysteine and phenylalanine included. Only the CDR3 part of the read is kept: 45 bases, read in frame from the first base. Compared with germline, V lacks 4 bases and J lacks 4 bases; bases without a gene match: 7. CDR1 and CDR2 (SNHLY, FYNNEI) derive from the germline V gene. Naive CD4 T cells, defined as CD45RO-negative and CD62L-positive, were isolated from PBMCs by fluorescence-activated cell sorting. From each donor, about 50 ml of fresh peripheral blood was taken, and Ficoll density centrifugation was then used to isolate PBMCs. Cells were sorted on a FACSAria III instrument, and every sample had a purity above 95%.

The chain links TRBV2 with TRBJ2-3, with 8 bases in between that match TRBD2. The sequencing input was naive CD4+ T cells from blood. Taken with the paper, the label for cell subset or site translates to: CD45RO-negative CD62L-positive naive CD4 T cells. The sequence derives from a person between 60 and 69 years old in good health. The CDR3 loop reads CASSVQSGRADTQYF. The DNA is as follows: TGTGCCAGCAGTGTACAGTCCGGGAGGGCAGATACGCAGTATTTT.